Below, 11 T cell receptor beta chains from the same sample are listed, as sequenced in a study of OX40 agonist ivuxolimab in advanced cancers. The method was immunoSEQ multiplex PCR; TCRdb's version includes in-frame clones alone and lacks a portion of them. The sample lists fewer than 20,000 clones, about 70% occurring once. Specimen: CD4+ or CD8+ T cells sorted from blood, collected in a trial of the OX40 agonist ivuxolimab. All receptors derive from an adult with an advanced solid tumor such as melanoma, head and neck, liver or kidney cancer.

The gene calls are TRBV4-3 and TRBJ2-7; 9 bases line up with TRBD1. J lost 7 bases, V lost 1 base, and 5 bases had no gene match. The CDR3 is made up of 14 amino acids. Germline loops: CDR1 LGHNA, CDR2 YSLEER. CDR3 amino acids: CASSQGGGTGEQYF. CDR3 in DNA: TGCGCCAGCAGCCAAGGGGGCGGGACAGGGGAGCAGTACTTC.

This rearrangement joins TRBV19 to TRBJ1-1; D not resolved. CDR3 length: 12 residues. Trimming removed 5 bases at V and 8 bases at J, with 12 bases between. Per germline, CDR1 LNHDA and CDR2 SQIVND (reference sequence). The DNA of the CDR3 is TGTGCCAGTAGTTTATGGGCCAGGGAAGCTTTCTTT. Amino acid sequence: CASSLWAREAFF. The full variable domain, its missing parts supplied by reference TRBV19 and TRBJ1-1, is DGGITQSPKYLFRKEGQNVTLSCEQNLNHDAMYWYRQDPGQGLRLIYYSQIVNDFQKGDIAEGYSVSREKKESFPLTVTSAQKNPTAFYLCASSLWAREAFFGQGTRLTVV.

This chain connects TRBV11-2 to TRBJ1-2, with D possibly matching TRBD1 (6 bases). The CDR3 totals 14 residues. V dropped 2 bases and J dropped 5 bases, with 12 bases sitting between them. Germline CDR1 reads SGHAT; CDR2 reads FQNNGV. CDR3 nucleotide sequence: TGTGCCAGCAGCTTAAACAGGGCACCTTATGGCTACACCTTC. It encodes CASSLNRAPYGYTF.

This chain links TRBV9 with TRBJ2-1; TRBD1 might be the D (6 bases). V was clipped by 0 bases and J by 2 bases, with 6 bases between them. The CDR3 runs to 14 residues. In germline, CDR1 is SGDLS, CDR2 YYNGEE. In DNA form, the CDR3 reads TGTGCCAGCAGCGTAGAGGGGGCCTACAATGAGCAGTTCTTC. Translation: CASSVEGAYNEQFF.

The chain carries TRBV4-1 and TRBJ2-3; D is unclear. Germline loops: CDR1 MGHRA, CDR2 YSYEKL. This CDR3 is built from 17 residues. The ends were cut back, 4 bases at V and 6 bases at J, with 23 bases in the middle. CDR3 DNA sequence: TGCGCCAGCAGCCCCGCCGGGCAGACCTCTTTGGGGGATACGCAGTATTTT. Its translation is CASSPAGQTSLGDTQYF.

The CDR3 region has the DNA TGTGCCAGCAGCTCTGCCGGGGACTATGGCTACACCTTC. It encodes CASSSAGDYGYTF. The chain joins TRBV27 to TRBJ1-2; D gene ambiguous. The CDR3 consists of 13 residues. Trimming took off 6 bases at V and 3 bases at J, with 11 bases between the two ends. Per the germline V gene, CDR1 is MNHEY and CDR2 is SMNVEV (reference sequence).

A single count supports this clone. The chain is built from TRBV27 and TRBJ2-5, with unresolved D. CDR3 length equals 13 residues. Germline V gene lookup returns CDR1 MNHEY and CDR2 SMNVEV (reference sequence). Trimming left V 4 bases short and J 3 bases short, with 9 bases between. For the CDR3, the DNA is TGTGCCAGCAGTTATGAGGCCGAAGAGACCCAGTACTTC. It encodes CASSYEAEETQYF.

V and J are TRBV7-8 and TRBJ2-5; 12 bases fit TRBD1. This CDR3 spans 13 amino acids. From germline, CDR1 is SGHVS and CDR2 FQNEAQ. Trimming removed 5 bases from V and 11 bases from J; junction bases left unmatched: 6. The CDR3 is CASSLGTGGAQYF. The CDR3 coding sequence is TGTGCCAGCAGCCTCGGGACAGGGGGCGCTCAGTACTTC. The whole variable domain, remainder taken from reference TRBV7-8 and TRBJ2-5, is GAGVSQSPRYKVAKRGQDVALRCDPISGHVSLFWYQQALGQGPEFLTYFQNEAQLDKSGLPSDRFFAERPEGSVSTLKIQRTQQEDSAVYLCASSLGTGGAQYFGPGTRLLVL.

The CDR3 bases are TGTGCCAGCAGTTCCCCGAGGAATTACGAGCAGTACTTC. Amino acid sequence: CASSSPRNYEQYF. The genes are TRBV28 and TRBJ2-7; no clear D. V was trimmed by 4 bases and J by 4 bases, leaving 11 bases between them. Germline V gives CDR1 MDHEN, CDR2 SYDVKM. The CDR3 is 13 residues long.

V gene TRBV10-3 combines with J gene TRBJ2-2, with TRBD2 matching over 11 bases. J lost 6 bases, V lost 6 bases, and 9 bases had no gene match. CDR3 size: 16 residues. Per germline, CDR1 ENHRY and CDR2 SYGVKD. The CDR3 DNA reads as TGTGCCATCAGGGCAACTAGCGGGAGAAGTTCCGGGGAGCTGTTTTTT. Protein product: CAIRATSGRSSGELFF.

This rearrangement joins TRBV9 to TRBJ2-7, with TRBD2 as a possible D gene (6 bases). Germline loops: CDR1 SGDLS, CDR2 YYNGEE. The V end was cut by 0 bases, the J end by 0 bases, with 10 bases between. There are 15 residues in the CDR3. CDR3 sequence reads: CASSVGSGSSYEQYF. In nucleotides, the CDR3 is TGTGCCAGCAGCGTAGGTAGCGGCAGCTCCTACGAGCAGTACTTC.